Listed below are T cell receptor beta chains from one sample, sequenced in a study of graft-versus-host responses after intestinal transplantation. Libraries were prepared by immunoSEQ multiplex PCR; TCRdb keeps only in-frame clonotypes and omits some of them. The sample includes 15,000 to 20,000 clones, 80% seen only once; the top ten take over 15%. Here the sequenced sample was ileum tissue, taken just over 100 days after intestinal transplant. The source of these receptors is a human patient who received an intestinal transplant, so some T cells may come from the graft donor. CDR3s include the opening cysteine and the closing phenylalanine or tryptophan. D genes are given only for firm matches. Size is stated for part of the rows, as once, few or many counts, or as a class when the clone is expanded.

D: .
size: .
V: TRBV27
J: TRBJ2-3
DNA: TGTGCCAGCAGTTTCTCAGGGGGGGGGCCCACAGATACGCAGTATTTT
CDR3: CASSFSGGGPTDTQYF

D: TRBD2
size: .
V: TRBV5-6
J: TRBJ2-3
DNA: TGTGCCAGCAGGGGGCTAGCGGGAGGAAGGACAGATACGCAGTATTTT
CDR3: CASRGLAGGRTDTQYF

D: .
size: .
V: TRBV25-1
J: TRBJ1-3
DNA: TGTGCCAGCAGTGCCCTCCAGGACGTCCGCTCTGGAAACACCATATATTTT
CDR3: CASSALQDVRSGNTIYF

D: .
size: .
V: TRBV6-5
J: TRBJ1-2
DNA: TGTGCCAGCAGTTCCGACGGGCGGTATGGCTACACCTTC
CDR3: CASSSDGRYGYTF

D: TRBD1
size: .
V: TRBV27
J: TRBJ1-5
DNA: TGTGCCAGCAGTTCTCGGACAGGATACTTCAATCAGCCCCAGCATTTT
CDR3: CASSSRTGYFNQPQHF

D: .
size: .
V: TRBV6-5
J: TRBJ2-7
DNA: TGTGCCAGCAGCCGTCGGACCCAGACTATCTCCGAGCAGTACTTC
CDR3: CASSRRTQTISEQYF

D: TRBD1
size: .
V: TRBV6-5
J: TRBJ1-6
DNA: TGTGCCAGCAGTCCGACGACAGGGAGGAGATCACCCCTCCACTTT
CDR3: CASSPTTGRRSPLHF

D: .
size: .
V: TRBV2
J: TRBJ2-1
DNA: TGTGCCAGCAGAGGGGGCGGGAGCTCCTACAATGAGCAGTTCTTC
CDR3: CASRGGGSSYNEQFF

D: .
size: .
V: TRBV27
J: TRBJ2-1
DNA: TGTGCCAGCAGTGGGCTAGGAGCTGAGCAGTTCTTC
CDR3: CASSGLGAEQFF

D: .
size: .
V: TRBV7-2
J: TRBJ1-2
DNA: TGTGCCAGCAGCTTAGTCGCGGCGGGGGGAAGGTATGGCTACACCTTC
CDR3: CASSLVAAGGRYGYTF

D: .
size: .
V: TRBV6-5
J: TRBJ2-7
DNA: TGTGCCAGCAGTGAATATGGATACGAGCAGTACTTC
CDR3: CASSEYGYEQYF

D: .
size: .
V: TRBV7-2
J: TRBJ2-1
DNA: TGTGCCAGCAGTGCTCACGGAGAGCAGTTCTTC
CDR3: CASSAHGEQFF

D: .
size: .
V: TRBV5-1
J: TRBJ2-1
DNA: TGCGCCAGCAGCTTGGGAGGCTCCTACAATGAGCAGTTCTTC
CDR3: CASSLGGSYNEQFF

D: TRBD2
size: .
V: TRBV30
J: TRBJ2-7
DNA: TGTGCCGGGACCTCTAGCGGCACCTCCTACGAGCAGTACTTC
CDR3: CAGTSSGTSYEQYF

D: .
size: .
V: TRBV9
J: TRBJ1-1
DNA: TGTGCCAGCAGCGTAGGTGTGTTGCCGGCGCGAGGGGCTGAAGCTTTCTTT
CDR3: CASSVGVLPARGAEAFF

D: .
size: .
V: TRBV6-6
J: TRBJ1-1
DNA: TGTGCCAGCAGACATGGCAAGAACACTGAAGCTTTCTTT
CDR3: CASRHGKNTEAFF

D: TRBD1
size: .
V: TRBV7-6
J: TRBJ1-2
DNA: TGTGCCAGCAGCTTGGGACAGGGGGGCTATGGCTACACCTTC
CDR3: CASSLGQGGYGYTF

D: TRBD1
size: once
V: TRBV2
J: TRBJ1-2
DNA: TGTGCCAGCACTAAAGAGGGGGCAGGTGGCTACACCTTC
CDR3: CASTKEGAGGYTF

D: .
size: .
V: TRBV5-8
J: TRBJ2-1
DNA: TGTGCCAGCAGCTCTCAGGCCGGCTCCTACAATGAGCAGTTCTTC
CDR3: CASSSQAGSYNEQFF

D: .
size: .
V: TRBV27
J: TRBJ1-2
DNA: TGTGCCAGCAGCCCAAATGACGGCTACACCTTC
CDR3: CASSPNDGYTF

D: .
size: .
V: TRBV28
J: TRBJ2-3
DNA: TGTGCCAGCAGTTTCTGGAGGGGCACAGATACGCAGTATTTT
CDR3: CASSFWRGTDTQYF

D: .
size: few
V: TRBV7-9
J: TRBJ2-2
DNA: TGTGCCAGCAGCTTTGCGGGGAACACCGGGGAGCTGTTTTTT
CDR3: CASSFAGNTGELFF

D: .
size: .
V: TRBV7-7
J: TRBJ2-7
DNA: TGTGCCAGCAGCTTGTGTAAGGACACCTCCTACGAGCAGTACTTC
CDR3: CASSLCKDTSYEQYF

D: TRBD2
size: .
V: TRBV4-2
J: TRBJ2-3
DNA: TGTGCCAGCAGCCAAGATTCCAGCGGGAGATCTAGCACAGATACGCAGTATTTT
CDR3: CASSQDSSGRSSTDTQYF

D: .
size: .
V: TRBV27
J: TRBJ2-7
DNA: TGTGCCAGCAGTTCAGGGGCAGCAACTTACGAGCAGTACTTC
CDR3: CASSSGAATYEQYF

D: TRBD1
size: .
V: TRBV6-6
J: TRBJ1-2
DNA: TGTGCCAGCAGTTACTCGATAGGGGGCGCCTATGGCTACACCTTC
CDR3: CASSYSIGGAYGYTF

D: .
size: .
V: TRBV19
J: TRBJ2-5
DNA: TGTGCCAGTAGTACCCCGGGGCTAACTGAGACCCAGTACTTC
CDR3: CASSTPGLTETQYF

D: .
size: .
V: TRBV6-5
J: TRBJ2-1
DNA: TGTGCCAGCAGTTACATGCGGGGAAATGAGCAGTTCTTC
CDR3: CASSYMRGNEQFF

D: .
size: .
V: TRBV5-1
J: TRBJ1-1
DNA: TGCGCCAGCAGCTTGGTGGGTATTGGGGCGCAGGGCACTGAAGCTTTCTTT
CDR3: CASSLVGIGAQGTEAFF

D: .
size: .
V: TRBV6-6
J: TRBJ2-2
DNA: TGTGCCAGCAGTTACTCGAGGAGGTCCACCGGGGAGCTGTTTTTT
CDR3: CASSYSRRSTGELFF

D: .
size: once
V: TRBV28
J: TRBJ2-7
DNA: TGTGCCAGCAGTTTAACGCCCTCAGGGCTTGAGCAGTACTTC
CDR3: CASSLTPSGLEQYF

D: .
size: few
V: TRBV6-1
J: TRBJ2-7
DNA: TGTGCCAGCAGTCCGAGTTCCTCCTACGAGCAGTACTTC
CDR3: CASSPSSSYEQYF

D: .
size: few
V: TRBV6-4
J: TRBJ2-1
DNA: TGTGCCAGCAGCTGGGATGCGGGTGAGGGCCTCAATGAGCAGTTCTTC
CDR3: CASSWDAGEGLNEQFF

D: TRBD1
size: .
V: TRBV19
J: TRBJ1-2
DNA: TGTGCCAGTAGTCCCTGGACAGGCCCCTATGGCTACACCTTC
CDR3: CASSPWTGPYGYTF

D: .
size: .
V: TRBV18
J: TRBJ2-1
DNA: TGTGCCAGCTCACCTAATAGCGGAATTAACTCCTACAATGAGCAGTTCTTC
CDR3: CASSPNSGINSYNEQFF

D: .
size: .
V: TRBV27
J: TRBJ1-2
DNA: TGTGCCAGCAGTTCCCGCGCGGGGGGCGCGGGCGGCTACACCTTC
CDR3: CASSSRAGGAGGYTF

D: .
size: .
V: TRBV28
J: TRBJ1-5
DNA: TGTGCCAGCAGTCCCCAGCCAAATAATCAGCCCCAGCATTTT
CDR3: CASSPQPNNQPQHF

D: TRBD1
size: .
V: TRBV5-1
J: TRBJ1-1
DNA: TGCGCCAGCAGCGAAGGGACAGTCTTCAACACTGAAGCTTTCTTT
CDR3: CASSEGTVFNTEAFF

D: .
size: .
V: TRBV29-1
J: TRBJ2-1
DNA: TGCAGCGTTGAAGATATGGCAGACCGGGACTCGGGCGTCTACAATGAGCAGTTCTTC
CDR3: CSVEDMADRDSGVYNEQFF

D: TRBD2
size: .
V: TRBV7-6
J: TRBJ2-7
DNA: TGTGCCAGCAGCTTAGCGGGTTGGGGACTAGCGGGACCGACCCCCTACTACGAGCAGTACTTC
CDR3: CASSLAGWGLAGPTPYYEQYF

D: .
size: .
V: TRBV27
J: TRBJ2-5
DNA: TGTGCCGGCAGTTTCCTCGGGGCTAGGGAGCAGTACTTC
CDR3: CAGSFLGAREQYF

D: TRBD1
size: .
V: TRBV7-9
J: TRBJ1-5
DNA: TGTGCCAGCAGCATAGGACAGGGAAGCCAGCCCCAGCATTTT
CDR3: CASSIGQGSQPQHF

D: .
size: few
V: TRBV4-1
J: TRBJ1-1
DNA: TGCGCCAGCAGCCAGGGCGGGGCTTACACTGAAGCTTTCTTT
CDR3: CASSQGGAYTEAFF

D: .
size: .
V: TRBV27
J: TRBJ1-5
DNA: TGTGCCAGCAGTTTATCGTACGGCTTAGGGCCCCAGCATTTT
CDR3: CASSLSYGLGPQHF